Listed below are T cell receptor beta chains from one sample, sequenced in a study of Graves' ophthalmopathy and Graves' hyperthyroidism. Using its own MiXCR run on the multiplex PCR reads, TCRdb lists one record per CDR3 protein. The table records approximately 480,000 distinct CDR3 sequences, approximately 15% of them present only once. The sequenced sample was blood. The receptors stem from a woman aged 25 to 39 with Graves' ophthalmopathy. Both conserved end residues are part of each CDR3. The D gene is left open where the match is weak. Size is stated for part of the rows, as once, few or many counts, or as a class when the clone is expanded.

TRBV12-3/TRBV12-4	TRBJ1-2	-	-	TGTGCCAGCAGTTTAGGACAGGTTTTTACCTATGGCTACACCTTC	CASSLGQVFTYGYTF
TRBV12-3/TRBV12-4	TRBJ1-1	-	-	TGTGCCAGCAGCTATTCTGATATACAGGTTGAAGCTTTCTTT	CASSYSDIQVEAFF
TRBV7-2	TRBJ2-5	-	-	TGTGCCAGCAGCTTACACGGACTTCAAGAGACCCAGTACTTC	CASSLHGLQETQYF
TRBV6-1	TRBJ2-5	TRBD1	many	TGTGCCAGCAGTGAAGGGACAGGCGCCTCTGAGTACTTC	CASSEGTGASEYF
TRBV12-3/TRBV12-4	TRBJ2-5	TRBD1	many	TGTGCCAGCAGCCTTAAGCCGGGACAGGGTAAGGAGACCCAGTACTTC	CASSLKPGQGKETQYF
TRBV11-2	TRBJ1-1	TRBD1	many	TGTGCCAGCAGCTTAGACTGGGACAGGGGTAGCACTGAAGCTTTCTTT	CASSLDWDRGSTEAFF
TRBV18	TRBJ2-5	-	many	TGTGCCAGCTCACCACCGTCAGCTTTGGAGACCCAGTACTTC	CASSPPSALETQYF
TRBV10-3	TRBJ2-7	-	many	TGTGCCATCAGTGGACTAGTCGGCGAGCAGTACTTC	CAISGLVGEQYF
TRBV12-3/TRBV12-4	TRBJ2-7	-	many	TGTGCCAGCAGCCCCGCAGGGTCCAGCTCCTACGAGCAGTACTTC	CASSPAGSSSYEQYF
TRBV20-1	TRBJ1-2	-	many	TGCAGTGCGCAGACCGGGACCCTATTTTATGGCTACACCTTC	CSAQTGTLFYGYTF
TRBV6-1	TRBJ2-6	-	-	TGTGCCAGCAGTGCTGGGTCTGCGGCCAGCGTCCTGACTTTC	CASSAGSAASVLTF
TRBV6-2/TRBV6-3	TRBJ2-5	-	many	TGTGCCAGCAGTTACCATAGGGGCACGGAGACCCAGTACTTC	CASSYHRGTETQYF